This T cell receptor (beta chain) was captured by sequencing in a study of Graves' ophthalmopathy and Graves' hyperthyroidism. Study observations and caveats: Distinction of ophthalmopathy from stable hyperthyroidism by a 13-signature model reached 85% to 90% sensitivity and 75% to 84% specificity.

Using RNA transcripts, the TCR beta CDR3 regions were amplified. The library came from an HTBI-primed first-round RT-PCR and a second-round multiplex PCR. TCRdb re-called the multiplex PCR reads through MiXCR, storing one row per CDR3 protein. The table includes 170,000 or so distinct CDR3 sequences, 35% to 45% detected once. Points on this clonotype: The antigen is unknown.

Trimming took 5 bases from V and 1 from J, leaving 13 bases between them. The CDR3 has 15 amino acids. Germline V CDR1 and CDR2: KGHDR, SFDVKD. The sequencing sample was made of peripheral blood. The sequence derives from a man aged 25-40 years with Graves' ophthalmopathy. This chain joins TRBV24-1 and TRBJ1-1, with D possibly matching TRBD1 (5 bases). Here the CDR3 reads CATSGGDGSNTEAFF. DNA for the CDR3: TGTGCCACCAGTGGTGGGGACGGTTCGAACACTGAAGCTTTCTTT.